This T cell receptor beta chain appears in the sequencing data of a study of T-cell reconstitution after alpha-beta-depleted transplantation in children. Germline trimming cut 3 bases from V and 1 base from J; bases unmatched to any gene: 9. There are 18 residues in the CDR3. Using unique molecular identifiers, the investigators prepared the TCRbeta library. TCRdb re-called the PCR reads with MiXCR, one entry per CDR3 protein. This table holds over 550,000 distinct CDR3 sequences, roughly a tenth found once. This TCR derives from a human donor who donated a stem cell graft to a child with acute myeloid leukemia. The genes are TRBV12-3 or TRBV12-4 and TRBJ2-5; TRBD2 matches at 12 bases. The sample was PBMCs from the stem cell graft donor, taken from the stem cell graft. CDR3 sequence (DNA): TGTGCCAGCAGTTTGGTGTGGCTAGCGGGAGGGTTCCAAGAGACCCAGTACTTC. It translates to CASSLVWLAGGFQETQYF.